This paragraph covers one TCR beta chain sequence. Its antigen is unidentified. The data were obtained in a study of neoadjuvant nivolumab and ipilimumab in lung cancer. Here immunoSEQ multiplex PCR was the method, and the copy in TCRdb shows in-frame clones only, minus some. The data contain some 20,000 clones, around three quarters of them singletons. Findings and caveats of the study: TCR richness and clonality were higher in tumors than adjacent uninvolved lung. TCR clonality did not significantly correlate with pathologic tumor regression.

The sequencing used tumor tissue, collected after neoadjuvant nivolumab, alone or with ipilimumab, at or shortly before surgery. The receptor comes from an adult with non-small cell lung cancer.

Written as DNA, the CDR3 is TGTGCCAGCAGTTACTCGAAGGATCGGGCTTTCTTT. It yields the protein CASSYSKDRAFF. J is TRBJ1-1 and V is TRBV6-5, with D unclear. CDR1 and CDR2 (germline): MNHEY, SVGAGI. V was shortened by 0 bases and J by 11 bases, with 10 bases between the two germline ends. CDR3 size: 12 residues.